The rows below give T cell receptor beta chains drawn from one sample of a study of shared clonotypes between healthy human individuals. Profiling relied on immunoSEQ multiplex PCR, and the TCRdb table lists in-frame clones only, not all of them. The sample lists about 510,000 clones; more than 65% were seen once. Sequenced material: PBMCs. The receptors shown here come from a middle-aged woman in good health. Some clones in this sample may be carry-over from other donors' samples. Each CDR3 is given without its conserved first and last residue.

v_call cdr3_aa
TRBV27 ASSLSSSGEQY
TRBV27 ASSPGRGYEQY
TRBV5-1 ASSEGPVFYEQY
TRBV4-3 ASSRASAGGSTDTQY
TRBV7-2 ASSLGYNSPLH
TRBV28 ASCRTGTANTEAF
TRBV29-1 SVEGQGAYEQY
TRBV11-2 ASTHPGLAGGSSYEQY
TRBV28 ASSLAGAGGYEQY
TRBV9 ASSRAGATYEQY